One sample yielded the 8 T cell receptor beta chains listed below, sequenced in a study of cytomegalovirus exposure and HLA in healthy donors (dated by TCRdb to between 2016 and 2019). The library was produced with the immunoSEQ multiplex PCR assay. For the multiplex PCR, a mixture combining 60 forward primers for TCR Vbeta segments and 13 reverse primers for TCR Jbeta segments was used. TCRdb re-hosts the immuneACCESS table, in-frame sequences only. Its copies lack some clones; in the studies checked, an unresolved V gene accounts for under half of them, and the cause for the rest is not known. This sample lists fewer than 200,000 clones; around 78% were detected once. The ten largest clonotypes hold 14% of the sample. The sample was PBMCs. The receptors were sampled from a woman in her twenties or thirties in good health and CMV-seropositive.

The chain carries TRBV19 and TRBJ1-2; unclear D gene. The CDR3 covers 12 residues. Germline values: CDR1 LNHDA, CDR2 SQIVND (reference sequence). V gave up 4 bases and J gave up 7 bases, with 10 bases separating them. CDR3 sequence: CASSNPGGGYTF. The CDR3, as DNA: TGTGCCAGTAGTAACCCAGGTGGTGGCTACACCTTC.

The chain links TRBV5-1 to TRBJ2-3; D is ambiguous. The CDR3 spans 14 residues. V lost 0 bases and J lost 4, with 9 bases in between. From germline, CDR1 is SGHRS and CDR2 YFSETQ. In nucleotides, the CDR3 is TGCGCCAGCAGCTTGGAATCCCGGTCAGATACGCAGTATTTT. This gives the protein CASSLESRSDTQYF.

V and J are TRBV4-1 and TRBJ2-4; D unresolved. The ends were cut back, 1 base at V and 8 bases at J, with 12 bases in the middle. The CDR3 has 14 residues. CDR1 MGHRA and CDR2 YSYEKL come from the germline V gene. Written as DNA, the CDR3 is TGCGCCAGCAGCCAAGTAGTGGTCGTAGACATTCAGTACTTC. It is translated as CASSQVVVVDIQYF.

This chain links TRBV7-2 with TRBJ1-2; possibly TRBD1 for D (5 bases). V was pared by 5 bases and J by 3 bases, with 19 bases between. Germline V gene lookup returns CDR1 SGHTA and CDR2 FQGNSA. The CDR3 length is 16 residues. DNA of the CDR3: TGTGCCAGCAGCCATCGCGGGGACGGTGAATACTATGGCTACACCTTC. Protein: CASSHRGDGEYYGYTF.

This chain links TRBV27 with TRBJ2-7, with D possibly TRBD1 on 6 matching bases. The germline gives CDR1 MNHEY, CDR2 SMNVEV (reference sequence). Trimming pared 2 bases from V and 2 bases from J, leaving 16 bases between. The CDR3 is made up of 16 amino acids. CDR3 DNA sequence: TGTGCCAGCAGTTTAGGTTGGGGGCGCCCTCCCTACGAGCAGTACTTC. It codes for CASSLGWGRPPYEQYF.

The chain combines TRBV5-1 with TRBJ2-7, with D possibly being TRBD2 (6 bases). This CDR3 is 13 amino acids long. V dropped 4 bases and J dropped 6 bases, with 14 bases sitting between them. Germline V gene data show CDR1 as SGHRS and CDR2 as YFSETQ. CDR3 protein: CASSPTGTGEQYF. CDR3 nucleotide sequence: TGCGCCAGCAGCCCAACCGGGACTGGCGAGCAGTACTTC.

The chain is built from TRBV5-1 and TRBJ1-4; TRBD1 agrees at 8 bases. The CDR3 consists of 16 residues. The trim removed 0 bases at V and 5 bases at J, leaving 6 bases unmatched. Germline lookup yields CDR1 SGHRS and CDR2 YFSETQ. The CDR3 nucleotides read TGCGCCAGCAGCTTGGGGACAGGGACTACGAATGAAAAACTGTTTTTT. Residues: CASSLGTGTTNEKLFF.

The rearrangement uses TRBV19 and TRBJ2-2; D is possibly TRBD2 (6 bases). CDR1 is LNHDA, CDR2 SQIVND, per germline (reference sequence). Between the trimmed V and J ends, which lost 6 bases and 6 bases, there was a span of 14 bases. The CDR3 has 14 residues. The CDR3: CASSPRTTAGELFF. The DNA of the CDR3 is TGTGCCAGTAGCCCACGGACTACGGCCGGGGAGCTGTTTTTT.